This T cell receptor beta chain was sequenced for a study of shared clonotypes between healthy human individuals. The study, taken as a whole, reports: In a few donors, around 5% of naive CD4 clonotypes appeared in common.

An approximately 220 ng quantity of DNA, 32,000 or so T cell genomes, went into the sorted-subset replicate PCRs. Produced via immunoSEQ multiplex PCR; TCRdb's table is partial and in-frame only. The sample shows about a million clones, over 75% of them seen only once. Researchers partitioned CD4+ cells into CD45RA+ naive and CD45RA-negative memory subsets. Concerning this clone itself: The antigen is undetermined.

The sequence came from a young man in good health. Input material: memory CD4+ T cells sorted from blood. Subset meaning: CD45RA-negative fraction.

CDR3 protein: CASAYNSYEQYF. CDR3 coding DNA: TGTGCCAGCGCCTACAATAGCTACGAGCAGTACTTC. V is TRBV6-6 and J is TRBJ2-7; no clear D gene. V was cut by 8 bases and J by 3 bases, with 11 bases left in between. The CDR3 is 12 amino acids. In germline, CDR1 is MNHNY, CDR2 SVGAGI (reference sequence).